What follows are 14 T cell receptor beta chains derived from one specimen sequenced in a study of OX40 agonist ivuxolimab in advanced cancers. TCRdb's copy holds only in-frame clones and misses some; the assay was immunoSEQ multiplex PCR. The repertoire holds about 74,000 clones, 80% to 85% seen once, with approximately 2.1% in the top ten. Material: CD4+ or CD8+ T cells sorted from blood, obtained in a trial of the OX40 agonist ivuxolimab. These receptor sequences come from an adult with an advanced solid tumor such as melanoma, head and neck, liver or kidney cancer.

This clone occurred once. The chain recombines TRBV28 with TRBJ1-2; D is unresolved. The CDR3 consists of 13 residues. The V gene lost 6 bases and the J gene lost 0 bases, with 8 bases spanning the gap. CDR1 is MDHEN, CDR2 SYDVKM, per germline. The CDR3 DNA reads as TGTGCCAGCAGATCCGGAGCTAACTATGGCTACACCTTC. It yields the protein CASRSGANYGYTF.

The rearrangement links TRBV28 to TRBJ2-7; 12 nucleotides align to TRBD1. The CDR3 runs to 15 residues. The junction had 4 bases not matched to a gene; V was cut back by 5 bases and J by 2 bases. The germline V gene encodes CDR1 MDHEN and CDR2 SYDVKM. The CDR3 protein is CASSGTGGRPYEQYF. The CDR3 coding sequence is TGTGCCAGCAGTGGGACAGGGGGCCGGCCCTACGAGCAGTACTTC.

This chain connects TRBV5-1 to TRBJ2-7; TRBD1 aligns across 9 bases. The CDR3 spans 15 residues. Trimming cost V 4 bases and J 1 base; bases outside gene matches: 6. Per the germline V gene, CDR1 is SGHRS and CDR2 is YFSETQ. This chain's CDR3 is CASSPGTGKSYEQYF. For the CDR3, the DNA is TGCGCCAGCAGCCCCGGGACAGGGAAGTCCTACGAGCAGTACTTC. Drawing the rest from reference TRBV5-1 and TRBJ2-7, the complete variable domain is KAGVTQTPRYLIKTRGQQVTLSCSPISGHRSVSWYQQTPGQGLQFLFEYFSETQRNKGNFPGRFSGRQFSNSRSEMNVSTLELGDSALYLCASSPGTGKSYEQYFGPGTRLTVT.

The V gene is TRBV7-6, the J gene TRBJ1-1, with D unclear. Germline V gives CDR1 SGHVS, CDR2 FNYEAQ. Trimming cost V 2 bases and J 6 bases, with 13 bases left between them. The CDR3 spans 14 residues. The CDR3 DNA reads TGTGCCAGCAGCTTATTACTAGAAAGAGCTGAAGCTTTCTTT. Encoded protein: CASSLLLERAEAFF.

This clone has a single count. The chain has TRBV30 and TRBJ2-3; no clear D gene. The CDR3 is 15 residues long. Trimming removed 0 bases at V and 4 bases at J, with 14 bases between. CDR1 is GTSNPN and CDR2 is SVGIG in the germline V gene (reference sequence). CDR3 loop: CAWSVLQPGADTQYF. CDR3 in DNA: TGTGCCTGGAGTGTACTACAGCCGGGCGCAGATACGCAGTATTTT.

This chain links TRBV5-1 with TRBJ1-1; TRBD1 is a possible D gene (5 bases). The ends were cut back, 2 bases at V and 1 base at J, with 12 bases in the middle. The CDR3 spans 15 residues. CDR1 and CDR2 from the germline V gene are SGHRS and YFSETQ. CDR3 bases: TGCGCCAGCAGCTTCCGCGGCGGGGGGAACACTGAAGCTTTCTTT. Amino acid sequence: CASSFRGGGNTEAFF.

The chain carries TRBV27 and TRBJ2-1, with TRBD2 as a possible D gene (5 bases). Germline V gives CDR1 MNHEY, CDR2 SMNVEV (reference sequence). This CDR3 is built from 17 residues. Trimming removed 6 bases from V and 0 bases from J, with 18 bases in between. CDR3 bases: TGTGCCAGCAGCATGGGGAGTGTCGGGGACTCCTACAATGAGCAGTTCTTC. It encodes CASSMGSVGDSYNEQFF.

The J gene is TRBJ2-3, the V gene TRBV11-2; TRBD1 aligns across 8 bases. The CDR3 contains 12 residues. V trimming: 4 bases; J trimming: 11 bases; junction bases outside the gene matches: 5. From germline, CDR1 is SGHAT and CDR2 FQNNGV. This chain's CDR3 is CASSSDRGMQYF. Here the CDR3 DNA reads TGTGCCAGCAGCTCAGACAGGGGCATGCAGTATTTT.

This chain uses TRBV7-3 with TRBJ2-6; 7 bases fit TRBD1. Germline lookup yields CDR1 SGHTA and CDR2 FQGTGA. The CDR3 is made up of 19 amino acids. Trimming took 5 bases from V and 10 from J; bases not matched to a gene: 23. In DNA form, the CDR3 reads TGTGCCAGCAGCCCCCGGTCGGTGACAGGGCAACAAGTGAGAAACGTCCTGACTTTC. It translates to CASSPRSVTGQQVRNVLTF. Filled out from reference TRBV7-3 and TRBJ2-6, the complete variable domain reads GAGVSQTPSNKVTEKGKYVELRCDPISGHTALYWYRQSLGQGPEFLIYFQGTGAADDSGLPNDRFFAVRPEGSVSTLKIQRTERGDSAVYLCASSPRSVTGQQVRNVLTFGAGSRLTVL.

The rearrangement joins TRBV18 to TRBJ1-1; a weak D match, TRBD1 (5 bases). The CDR3 spans 13 residues. Germline lookup yields CDR1 KGHSH and CDR2 LQKENI. Trimming removed 0 bases at V and 8 bases at J, with 10 bases between. The CDR3 protein is CASSPPGAGEAFF. CDR3 coding DNA: TGTGCCAGCTCACCACCTGGGGCAGGGGAAGCTTTCTTT.

V and J are TRBV2 and TRBJ2-4; D is unclear. Between the trimmed V and J ends, which lost 6 bases and 3 bases, there was a span of 15 bases. Germline CDR1 and CDR2: SNHLY and FYNNEI. The CDR3 has 15 amino acids. CDR3 DNA sequence: TGTGCCAGCAGAGGAGAGAGATCTGGCAAAAACATTCAGTACTTC. This encodes CASRGERSGKNIQYF.

The rearrangement links TRBV19 to TRBJ2-3; 11 nucleotides match TRBD2. Germline V gives CDR1 LNHDA, CDR2 SQIVND (reference sequence). V shed 2 bases and J 4 bases; nucleotides not matched to a gene: 2. The CDR3 sequence is 15 residues long. In DNA, the CDR3 is TGTGCCAGTAGTATACTAGCGGGGGGCTCAGATACGCAGTATTTT. Translating gives CASSILAGGSDTQYF.

There are many counts of this clone. The chain links TRBV29-1 to TRBJ2-3; TRBD2 might be the D (5 bases). Trimming shortened V by 6 bases and J by 9 bases, and 16 bases separated the two germline ends. This CDR3 has 12 residues. CDR1 and CDR2 from the germline V gene are SQVTM and ANQGSEA. Written as DNA, the CDR3 is TGCAGCGTGGACCAAACTAGAGGCACGCAGTATTTT. Amino acid sequence: CSVDQTRGTQYF.

The rearrangement joins TRBV6-1 to TRBJ2-4; 11 bases line up with TRBD1. The germline gives CDR1 MNHNS, CDR2 SASEGT. V shed 10 bases, J shed 7 bases, and the junction held 12 bases outside the gene matches. The CDR3 has 15 amino acids. The CDR3 bases are TGTGCCACCAACCCATGGGGGACAGGGGGGAACATTCAGTACTTC. This encodes CATNPWGTGGNIQYF.